The rows below give T cell receptor beta chains drawn from one sample of a study of response to subunit inactivated influenza vaccine. Each CDR3 protein is one row after TCRdb ran MiXCR on the RT-PCR reads. The sample carries fewer than 700,000 distinct CDR3 sequences, 10% to 15% recorded once. This material consisted of PBMCs from blood, taken roughly 47 days after vaccination. These receptors were collected from a man aged 50 to 60 who received an inactivated influenza vaccine. The conserved cysteine and the conserved F or W are not part of the CDR3 here.

v_gene,j_gene,CDR3aa
TRBV20-1,TRBJ1-3,SATLDGNTIY
TRBV20-1,TRBJ2-3,SARGGANPTDTQY
TRBV15,TRBJ1-5,ATSSRLLEPQH
TRBV7-9,TRBJ2-1,ASSNGPRRTNNEQF
TRBV4-3,TRBJ2-7,ASSQANGGSYEQY
TRBV24-1,TRBJ2-1,ATSDQPPGTGVNEQF
TRBV6-5,TRBJ2-4,ASSYGRAKNIQY
TRBV9,TRBJ2-7,ASSVDGRPGGEQY
TRBV20-1,TRBJ2-3,SKLGASGVTDTQY
TRBV10-2,TRBJ2-5,ASLGRGQETQY
TRBV5-1,TRBJ1-2,ASSFPGGGYT
TRBV4-2,TRBJ1-2,ASSPQSATGDGYT
TRBV29-1,TRBJ2-1,SVGLYNEQF
TRBV7-8,TRBJ2-1,ASSRTSGRYNEQF
TRBV11-2,TRBJ2-7,ASSFSTGTGVYEQY
TRBV5-1,TRBJ2-1,ASSFTSTIYNEQF